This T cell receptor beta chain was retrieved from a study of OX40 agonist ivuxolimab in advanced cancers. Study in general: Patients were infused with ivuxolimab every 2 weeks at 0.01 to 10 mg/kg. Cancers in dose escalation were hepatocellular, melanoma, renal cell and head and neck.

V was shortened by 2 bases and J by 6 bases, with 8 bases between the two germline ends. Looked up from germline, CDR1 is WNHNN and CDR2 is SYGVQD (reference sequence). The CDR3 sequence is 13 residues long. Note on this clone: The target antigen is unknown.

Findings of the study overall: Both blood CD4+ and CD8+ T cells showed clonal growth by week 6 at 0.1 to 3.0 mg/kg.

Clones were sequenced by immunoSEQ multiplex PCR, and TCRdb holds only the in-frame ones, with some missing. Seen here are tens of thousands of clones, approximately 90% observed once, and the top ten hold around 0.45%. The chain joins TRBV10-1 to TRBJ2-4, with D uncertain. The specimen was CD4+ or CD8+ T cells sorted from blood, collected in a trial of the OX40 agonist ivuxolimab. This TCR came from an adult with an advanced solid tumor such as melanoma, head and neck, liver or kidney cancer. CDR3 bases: TGCGCCAGCAGTGAGAGGGTGGGAAACATTCAGTACTTC. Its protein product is CASSERVGNIQYF.